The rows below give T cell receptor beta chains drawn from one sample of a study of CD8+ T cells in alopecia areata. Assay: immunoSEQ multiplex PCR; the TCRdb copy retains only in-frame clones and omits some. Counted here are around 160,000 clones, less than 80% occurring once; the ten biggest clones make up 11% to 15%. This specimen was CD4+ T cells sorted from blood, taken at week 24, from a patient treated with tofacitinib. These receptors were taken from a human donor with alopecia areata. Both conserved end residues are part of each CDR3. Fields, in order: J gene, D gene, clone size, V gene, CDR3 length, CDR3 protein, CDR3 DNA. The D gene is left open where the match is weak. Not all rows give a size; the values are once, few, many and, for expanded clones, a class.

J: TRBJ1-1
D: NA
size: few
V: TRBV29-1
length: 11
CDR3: CSGRDRAEAFF
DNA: TGCAGCGGCCGTGATAGGGCTGAAGCTTTCTTT

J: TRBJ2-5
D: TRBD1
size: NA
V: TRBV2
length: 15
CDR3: CASSEAGTGWETQYF
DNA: TGTGCCAGCAGTGAAGCCGGGACAGGGTGGGAGACCCAGTACTTC

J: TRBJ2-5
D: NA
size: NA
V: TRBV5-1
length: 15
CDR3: CASSSRPGQQETQYF
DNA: TGCGCCAGCAGCTCGCGACCGGGACAACAAGAGACCCAGTACTTC

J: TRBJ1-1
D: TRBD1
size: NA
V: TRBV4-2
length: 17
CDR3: CASSPVPGQGLNTEAFF
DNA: TGTGCCAGCAGCCCTGTCCCGGGACAGGGTTTGAACACTGAAGCTTTCTTT

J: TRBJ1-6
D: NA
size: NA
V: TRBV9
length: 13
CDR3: CASSVATDSPLHF
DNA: TGTGCCAGCAGCGTAGCCACCGATTCACCCCTCCACTTT

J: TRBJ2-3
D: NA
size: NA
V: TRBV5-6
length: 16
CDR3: CASSRYGGPGSDTQYF
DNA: TGTGCCAGCAGCCGATATGGGGGTCCAGGTTCGGATACGCAGTATTTT

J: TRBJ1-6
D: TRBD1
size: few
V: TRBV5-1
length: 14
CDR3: CASSSQGVPSPLHF
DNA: TGCGCCAGCAGCTCACAGGGGGTGCCGTCACCCCTCCACTTT

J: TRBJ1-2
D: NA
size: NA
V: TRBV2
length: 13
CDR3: CASSATDNYGYTF
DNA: TGTGCCAGCAGTGCGACAGACAACTATGGCTACACCTTC

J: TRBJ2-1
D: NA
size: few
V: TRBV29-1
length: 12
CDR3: CSVMPSYNEQFF
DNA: TGCAGCGTGATGCCCTCCTACAATGAGCAGTTCTTC

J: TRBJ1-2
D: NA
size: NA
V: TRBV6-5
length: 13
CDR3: CASSYGQGRGYTF
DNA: TGTGCCAGCAGTTACGGCCAGGGGCGTGGCTACACCTTC

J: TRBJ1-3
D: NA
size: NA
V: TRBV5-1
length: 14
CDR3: CASSLDGPRNTIYF
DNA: TGCGCCAGCAGCTTGGATGGCCCACGGAACACCATATATTTT

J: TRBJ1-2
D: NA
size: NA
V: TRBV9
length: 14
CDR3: CASSVPGAYYGYTF
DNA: TGTGCCAGCAGCGTACCGGGGGCATACTATGGCTACACCTTC

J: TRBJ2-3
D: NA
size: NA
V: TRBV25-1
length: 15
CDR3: CASRGAGHSTDTQYF
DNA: TGTGCCAGCAGGGGGGCGGGGCACAGCACAGATACGCAGTATTTT

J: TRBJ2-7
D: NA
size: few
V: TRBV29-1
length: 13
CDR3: CSVAGTLLDEQYF
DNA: TGCAGCGTCGCCGGGACTCTCCTTGACGAGCAGTACTTC

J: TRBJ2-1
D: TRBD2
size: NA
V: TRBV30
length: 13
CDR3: CAWRRAGERGQFF
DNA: TGTGCCTGGAGAAGGGCGGGCGAGCGGGGGCAGTTCTTC

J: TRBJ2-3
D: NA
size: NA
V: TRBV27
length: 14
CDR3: CASSFGRSTDTQYF
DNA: TGTGCCAGCAGTTTCGGCAGAAGCACAGATACGCAGTATTTT

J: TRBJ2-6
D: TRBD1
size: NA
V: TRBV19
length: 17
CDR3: CASRRDRELSGANVLTF
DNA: TGTGCCAGTCGCCGGGACAGGGAGTTGTCTGGAGCCAACGTCCTGACTTTC

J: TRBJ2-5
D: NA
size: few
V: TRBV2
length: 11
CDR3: CASSDGETQYF
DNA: TGTGCCAGCAGTGATGGGGAGACCCAGTACTTC

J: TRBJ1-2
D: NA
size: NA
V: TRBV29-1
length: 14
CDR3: CSVDSSVRGQGYTF
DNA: TGCAGCGTTGATAGTTCCGTCCGGGGGCAAGGCTACACCTTC

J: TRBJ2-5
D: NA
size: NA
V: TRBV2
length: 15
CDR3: CASSGGFAPKETQYF
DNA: TGTGCCAGCAGTGGGGGGTTCGCCCCTAAAGAGACCCAGTACTTC

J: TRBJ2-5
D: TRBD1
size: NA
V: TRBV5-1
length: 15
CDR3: CASSLGTGPQETQYF
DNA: TGCGCCAGCAGCCTAGGGACAGGGCCACAAGAGACCCAGTACTTC

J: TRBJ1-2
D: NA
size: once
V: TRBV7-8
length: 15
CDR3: CASSPRATHNYGYTF
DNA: TGTGCCAGCAGCCCCCGGGCCACCCATAACTATGGCTACACCTTC

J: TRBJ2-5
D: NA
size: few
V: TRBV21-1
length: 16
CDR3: CASSIRQGGSQETQYF
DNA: TGTGCCAGCAGCATCCGACAGGGGGGGTCCCAAGAGACCCAGTACTTC

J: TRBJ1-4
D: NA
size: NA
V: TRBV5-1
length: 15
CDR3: CASSLAAATNEKLFF
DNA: TGCGCCAGCAGCTTGGCTGCAGCAACTAATGAAAAACTGTTTTTT